Detailed here is one TCR beta chain. The data derive from a study of T cell changes during pregnancy in multiple sclerosis. Sequenced by immunoSEQ multiplex PCR; TCRdb stores in-frame clones only, minus some. This table has fewer than 90,000 clones, 94% appearing once. The trim removed 5 bases at V and 7 bases at J, leaving 16 bases unmatched. The CDR3 is 16 amino acids. Germline V gene lookup returns CDR1 SGHKS and CDR2 YYEKEE (reference sequence). The specimen was peripheral blood, collected after pregnancy. V is TRBV5-5 and J is TRBJ2-7; 9 bases line up with TRBD1. The TCR was taken from a female donor in good health, enrolled as a control in a pregnancy study. The CDR3 DNA sequence: TGTGCCAGCAGTTCATGGACCGGGACAGGGTCCGGAGAGCAGTACTTC. Translation gives CASSSWTGTGSGEQYF.